These 9 T cell receptor beta chains were sequenced from one sample in a study of blood T cell repertoires in COVID-19. Libraries were prepared by immunoSEQ multiplex PCR; TCRdb keeps only in-frame clonotypes and omits some of them. The table records about 180,000 clones, approximately 85% of them present only once. Material: PBMCs or T cells enriched from blood (not recorded which). These receptors came from a man between 40 and 49 years old who had recovered from COVID-19.

The genes are TRBV28 and TRBJ1-1; the D is unclear. Between the trimmed V and J ends, which lost 6 bases and 1 base, there was a span of 9 bases. Germline V gene sequence: CDR1 MDHEN, CDR2 SYDVKM. There are 13 residues in the CDR3. CDR3 in amino acids: CASSGVPNTEAFF. For the CDR3, the DNA is TGTGCCAGCAGCGGAGTACCGAACACTGAAGCTTTCTTT.

V usage is TRBV10-3 and J usage is TRBJ2-1; TRBD2 aligns across 11 bases. The CDR3 is 15 amino acids. V shed 4 bases and J 3 bases; nucleotides not matched to a gene: 2. Per germline, CDR1 ENHRY and CDR2 SYGVKD. CDR3 sequence (DNA): TGTGCCATCAGTGGGGGACTAGCGGACTACAATGAGCAGTTCTTC. This encodes CAISGGLADYNEQFF.

V usage is TRBV19 and J usage is TRBJ1-4, with D uncertain. V was pared by 1 base and J by 8 bases, with 8 bases between. Germline V gene data show CDR1 as LNHDA and CDR2 as SQIVND (reference sequence). CDR3 size: 13 residues. CDR3 nucleotide sequence: TGTGCCAGTAGTATAGCCCCTAGGGAAAAACTGTTTTTT. It yields the protein CASSIAPREKLFF. Filled out from reference TRBV19 and TRBJ1-4, the complete variable domain reads DGGITQSPKYLFRKEGQNVTLSCEQNLNHDAMYWYRQDPGQGLRLIYYSQIVNDFQKGDIAEGYSVSREKKESFPLTVTSAQKNPTAFYLCASSIAPREKLFFGSGTQLSVL.

This rearrangement joins TRBV6-5 to TRBJ1-5, with TRBD1 as a possible D gene (5 bases). Germline-derived CDR1 and CDR2 are MNHEY and SVGAGI. This CDR3 contains 14 residues. The V end lost 2 bases, the J end lost 6 bases, and 11 bases lay between the germline ends. The CDR3 sequence is CASSYGGGSQPQHF. The CDR3 coding sequence is TGTGCCAGCAGTTACGGTGGGGGGAGTCAGCCCCAGCATTTT.

This clone was detected only once. The chain has TRBV12-3 or TRBV12-4 and TRBJ1-2; the D is unclear. The CDR3 totals 13 residues. V lost 3 bases to trimming and J lost 8 bases, with 13 bases between them. The CDR3 region is CASSFGGKDGYTF. The DNA of the CDR3 is TGTGCCAGCAGTTTCGGAGGGAAGGACGGCTACACCTTC.

This rearrangement joins TRBV14 to TRBJ2-7; D gene uncertain. Germline CDR1 is SGHDN and CDR2 is FVKESK. The germline V and J ends were trimmed by 0 bases and 3 bases, with 12 bases remaining between them. This CDR3 is built from 15 residues. For the CDR3, the DNA is TGTGCCAGCAGCCAAGATTACAGCCTGGACTACGAGCAGTACTTC. Residues: CASSQDYSLDYEQYF. The full variable domain, in which reference TRBV14 and TRBJ2-7 provide the parts outside the CDR3, is EAGVTQFPSHSVIEKGQTVTLRCDPISGHDNLYWYRRVMGKEIKFLLHFVKESKQDESGMPNNRFLAERTGGTYSTLKVQPAELEDSGVYFCASSQDYSLDYEQYFGPGTRLTVT.

The chain combines TRBV29-1 with TRBJ1-2; TRBD1 might be the D (6 bases). V was trimmed by 5 bases and J by 0 bases, leaving 16 bases between them. Germline V gene sequence: CDR1 SQVTM, CDR2 ANQGSEA. This CDR3 contains 15 residues. The CDR3 reads CSVPTRQEANYGYTF. CDR3 DNA sequence: TGCAGCGTTCCAACCCGACAGGAAGCTAACTATGGCTACACCTTC.

The rearrangement uses TRBV4-1 and TRBJ1-5, with D hard to call. CDR3 length: 15 amino acids. Trimming took 0 bases from V and 5 from J, leaving 11 bases between them. Looked up from germline, CDR1 is MGHRA and CDR2 is YSYEKL. The CDR3 region has the DNA TGCGCCAGCAGCCAAGAGGTGACCGGGGATCAGCCCCAGCATTTT. It yields the protein CASSQEVTGDQPQHF.

The chain has TRBV7-9 and TRBJ1-4; no clear D. The CDR3 length is 15 residues. With 5 bases removed from V and 1 base from J, the gap between germline ends came to 11 bases. Per germline, CDR1 SEHNR and CDR2 FQNEAQ (reference sequence). The CDR3 is CASSPLGGTNEKLFF. The CDR3 nucleotides read TGTGCCAGCAGCCCCCTGGGAGGAACTAATGAAAAACTGTTTTTT.